This T cell receptor (beta chain) was found in a study of blood T cell repertoires in COVID-19. Here immunoSEQ multiplex PCR was the method, and the copy in TCRdb shows in-frame clones only, minus some. The sample records hundreds of thousands of clones, 65% to 90% being singletons. From germline, CDR1 is SGDLS and CDR2 YYNGEE. The CDR3 is 14 amino acids. Trimming pared 6 bases from V and 3 bases from J, leaving 14 bases between. The chain joins TRBV9 to TRBJ2-3; tentatively, D is TRBD2 (5 bases). This TCR was recovered from a human donor in a cohort sampled during active COVID-19. The sample consisted of peripheral blood. In nucleotides, the CDR3 is TGTGCCAGCACGAAAGCGGCAGAGACAGATACGCAGTATTTT. Translating it yields CASTKAAETDTQYF.